The 13 T cell receptor beta chains reported below all come from one sample, sequenced in a study of read filtering for tumor transcriptome and immune sequencing. Molecular barcoded adaptors covering alpha/delta and beta/gamma chains were used on approximately 440 ng RNA. A single record per CDR3 protein comes from TCRdb applying MiXCR to the reads. The top ten hold approximately 37% of the sample, which has about 40,000 distinct CDR3 sequences, 10% to 15% seen once. The source material was a population of CD138-negative cells sorted from bone marrow. The receptors here all came from a donor at least 40 years old with multiple myeloma.

Turning to this clonotype: A far bigger clonotype differs at one base, so this is likely a read error. The V gene is TRBV6-5, the J gene TRBJ2-1; unclear D gene. Germline V lookup: CDR1 MNHEY, CDR2 SVGAGI. This CDR3 has 16 residues. CDR3 coding DNA: TGTACCAGCAGTTACCAATCGGGCAGCCTCCACAATGAGCAGTTCTTC. Protein sequence: CTSSYQSGSLHNEQFF.

This clonotype was recorded many times. Germline and junction disagree at one end, which may indicate a read error. The rearrangement uses TRBV5-1 and TRBJ1-5, with 12 bases identical to TRBD1. In germline, CDR1 is SGHRS, CDR2 YFSETQ. This CDR3 is 17 amino acids long. CDR3 in DNA: TGTGCCAGCAGCTTAGCGGGACAGGGGGCGAGAGATCAGCCCCAGCATTTT. Translating gives CASSLAGQGARDQPQHF.

This clonotype was observed many times. CDR3 in amino acids: CASSYTYGQFRSYNEQFF. The CDR3 DNA follows: TGTGCCAGCAGTTACACCTACGGACAGTTCCGCTCCTACAATGAGCAGTTCTTC. The genes are TRBV12-3 or TRBV12-4 and TRBJ2-1, with D possibly being TRBD1 (6 bases). This CDR3 has 18 amino acids. V shed 4 bases and J shed 0 bases, with 19 bases lying between them.

This clonotype was counted between two and nine times. The chain is built from TRBV7-2 and TRBJ1-1; D may be TRBD1 (5 bases). Trimming removed 5 bases at V and 0 bases at J, with 13 bases between. CDR1 is SGHTA and CDR2 is FQGNSA in the germline V gene. The CDR3 runs to 15 residues. CDR3 nucleotide sequence: TGTGCCAGCAGCCTGGGGGGATACATGAACACTGAAGCTTTCTTT. As protein: CASSLGGYMNTEAFF.

This clonotype was recorded many times. The V gene is TRBV19, the J gene TRBJ2-1, with D possibly TRBD1 on 7 matching bases. Germline V gene lookup returns CDR1 LNHDA and CDR2 SQIVND (reference sequence). The CDR3 totals 13 residues. The CDR3 reads CATRQGGLNEQFF. The CDR3 DNA sequence: TGTGCTACACGACAGGGAGGTTTAAATGAGCAGTTCTTC. The full variable domain, in which reference TRBV19 and TRBJ2-1 provide the parts outside the CDR3, is DGGITQSPKYLFRKEGQNVTLSCEQNLNHDAMYWYRQDPGQGLRLIYYSQIVNDFQKGDIAEGYSVSREKKESFPLTVTSAQKNPTAFYLCATRQGGLNEQFFGPGTRLTVL.

This clonotype was counted many times. The rearrangement uses TRBV3-1 and TRBJ1-5; TRBD1 agrees at 8 bases. Trimming removed 2 bases from V and 8 bases from J; junction bases left unmatched: 2. This CDR3 region has 13 residues. Germline CDR1 and CDR2: LGHDT and YNNKEL (reference sequence). This chain's CDR3 is CASSQTQGEPQHF. CDR3 bases: TGTGCCAGCAGCCAAACACAGGGGGAGCCCCAGCATTTT.

With regard to this clonotype: A read error may be the cause here, since a much bigger clone is one base away. The V and J genes are TRBV28 and TRBJ2-2, with a weak D call TRBD2 (6 bases). Germline lookup yields CDR1 MDHEN and CDR2 SYDVKM. The CDR3 sequence is 13 residues long. The chain's CDR3 is CASSISGTGGLFF. The CDR3 DNA sequence: TGTGCCAGCAGCATCAGTGGGACCGGGGGGCTGTTTTTT.

This clonotype turned up a few times. The V gene is TRBV7-6, the J gene TRBJ2-1; TRBD1 matches 9 bases. Germline-derived CDR1 and CDR2 are SGHVS and FNYEAQ. V trimming: 4 bases; J trimming: 10 bases; junction bases outside the gene matches: 5. The CDR3 consists of 13 residues. CDR3 loop: CASSSGQGYEQFF. The CDR3 nucleotides read TGTGCCAGCAGCTCGGGACAGGGATACGAGCAGTTCTTC. The complete variable domain, with remaining parts taken from reference TRBV7-6 and TRBJ2-1, reads GAGVSQSPRYKVTKRGQDVALRCDPISGHVSLYWYRQALGQGPEFLTYFNYEAQQDKSGLPNDRFSAERPEGSISTLTIQRTEQRDSAMYRCASSSGQGYEQFFGPGTRLTVL.

This clonotype was observed at least ten times. V is TRBV20-1 and J is TRBJ2-4, with 8 bases identical to TRBD2. Per germline, CDR1 DFQATT and CDR2 SNEGSKA (reference sequence). V lost 2 bases to trimming and J lost 4 bases; unmatched junction nucleotides: 7. This CDR3 is built from 15 residues. Here the CDR3 reads CSARIAGPNKNIQYF. CDR3 nucleotide sequence: TGCAGTGCTAGAATAGCGGGGCCCAATAAAAACATTCAGTACTTC.

This clonotype was detected ten times or more. This chain connects TRBV28 to TRBJ2-3, with no clear D. V lost 5 bases, J lost 2 bases, and 11 bases lay in between. CDR1 and CDR2 from the germline V gene are MDHEN and SYDVKM. There are 14 residues in the CDR3. The CDR3 coding sequence is TGTGCCAGCAGTCCTTATAAAAACACAGATACGCAGTATTTT. This gives the protein CASSPYKNTDTQYF. Together with reference TRBV28 and TRBJ2-3, the CDR3 gives the full variable domain: DVKVTQSSRYLVKRTGEKVFLECVQDMDHENMFWYRQDPGLGLRLIYFSYDVKMKEKGDIPEGYSVSREKKERFSLILESASTNQTSMYLCASSPYKNTDTQYFGPGTRLTVL.

This clonotype was recorded at least ten times. V and J are TRBV7-9 and TRBJ2-2, with 7 nucleotides matching TRBD1. Germline loops: CDR1 SEHNR, CDR2 FQNEAQ (reference sequence). With V trimmed by 8 bases and J by 3 bases, 6 bases remained unmatched. This CDR3 comprises 14 residues. For the CDR3, the DNA is TGTGCCAGCGCCCCCCAGGGGGACACCGGGGAGCTGTTTTTT. It yields the protein CASAPQGDTGELFF.

This clonotype came up many times. This chain joins TRBV7-2 and TRBJ2-2, with TRBD2 matching 7 bases. Germline-derived CDR1 and CDR2 are SGHTA and FQGNSA. CDR3 length: 18 residues. V dropped 5 bases and J dropped 3; count of bases not matched to a gene: 15. CDR3 DNA sequence: TGTGCCAGCAGCACTCGATTTCCTAGCGGCGCCTACACCGGGGAGCTGTTTTTT. Protein product: CASSTRFPSGAYTGELFF. Complete variable domain (other parts from reference TRBV7-2 and TRBJ2-2): GAGVSQSPSNKVTEKGKDVELRCDPISGHTALYWYRQSLGQGLEFLIYFQGNSAPDKSGLPSDRFSAERTGGSVSTLTIQRTQQEDSAVYLCASSTRFPSGAYTGELFFGEGSRLTVL.

This clonotype was recorded many times. V usage is TRBV5-1 and J usage is TRBJ2-3; perhaps TRBD2 as D (5 bases). V dropped 6 bases and J dropped 2 bases, with 10 bases sitting between them. The CDR3 is 13 amino acids. Germline assignment: CDR1 SGHRS and CDR2 YFSETQ. CDR3 protein: CASNRGNTDTQYF. CDR3 DNA sequence: TGCGCCAGCAACCGGGGAAACACAGATACGCAGTATTTT.